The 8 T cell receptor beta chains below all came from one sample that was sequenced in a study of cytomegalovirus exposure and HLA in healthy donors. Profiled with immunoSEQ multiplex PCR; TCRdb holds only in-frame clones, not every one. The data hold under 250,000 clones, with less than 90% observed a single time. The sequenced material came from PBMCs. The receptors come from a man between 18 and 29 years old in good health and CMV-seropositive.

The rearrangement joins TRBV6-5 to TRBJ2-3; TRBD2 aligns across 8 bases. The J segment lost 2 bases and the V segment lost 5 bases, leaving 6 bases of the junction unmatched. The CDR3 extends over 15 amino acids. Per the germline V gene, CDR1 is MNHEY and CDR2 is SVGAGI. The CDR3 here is CASSRGGLATDTQYF. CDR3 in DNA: TGTGCCAGCAGTCGGGGGGGGCTAGCCACAGATACGCAGTATTTT.

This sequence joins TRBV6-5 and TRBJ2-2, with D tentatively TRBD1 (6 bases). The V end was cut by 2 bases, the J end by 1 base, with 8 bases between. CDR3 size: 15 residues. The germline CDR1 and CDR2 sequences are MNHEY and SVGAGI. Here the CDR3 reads CASSYQGQNTGELFF. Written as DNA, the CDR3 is TGTGCCAGCAGTTACCAGGGACAGAACACCGGGGAGCTGTTTTTT.

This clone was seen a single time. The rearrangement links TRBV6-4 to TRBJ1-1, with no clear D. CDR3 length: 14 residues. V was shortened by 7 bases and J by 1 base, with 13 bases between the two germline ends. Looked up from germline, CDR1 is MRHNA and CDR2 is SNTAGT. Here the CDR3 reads CASKLTRENTEAFF. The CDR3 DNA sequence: TGTGCCAGCAAATTGACCAGAGAGAACACTGAAGCTTTCTTT.

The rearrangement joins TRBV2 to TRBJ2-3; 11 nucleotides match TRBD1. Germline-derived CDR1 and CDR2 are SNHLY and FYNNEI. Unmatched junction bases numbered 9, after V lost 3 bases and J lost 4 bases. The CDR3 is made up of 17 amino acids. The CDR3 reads CASSEIRDRGSSDTQYF. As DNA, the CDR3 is TGTGCCAGCAGTGAGATCCGGGACAGGGGGTCGTCAGATACGCAGTATTTT.

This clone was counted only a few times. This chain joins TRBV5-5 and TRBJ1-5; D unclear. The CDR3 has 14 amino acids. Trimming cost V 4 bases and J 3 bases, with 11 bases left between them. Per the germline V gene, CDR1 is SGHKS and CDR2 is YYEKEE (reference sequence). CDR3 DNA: TGTGCCAGCAGCCCGGGGATCGCCAATCAGCCCCAGCATTTT. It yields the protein CASSPGIANQPQHF.

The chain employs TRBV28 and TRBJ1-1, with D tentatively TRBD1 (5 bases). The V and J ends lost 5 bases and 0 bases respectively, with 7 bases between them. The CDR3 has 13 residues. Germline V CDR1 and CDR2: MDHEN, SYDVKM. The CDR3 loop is CASSRDLNTEAFF. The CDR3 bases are TGTGCCAGCAGTCGGGACTTGAACACTGAAGCTTTCTTT. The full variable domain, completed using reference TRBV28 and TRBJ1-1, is DVKVTQSSRYLVKRTGEKVFLECVQDMDHENMFWYRQDPGLGLRLIYFSYDVKMKEKGDIPEGYSVSREKKERFSLILESASTNQTSMYLCASSRDLNTEAFFGQGTRLTVV.

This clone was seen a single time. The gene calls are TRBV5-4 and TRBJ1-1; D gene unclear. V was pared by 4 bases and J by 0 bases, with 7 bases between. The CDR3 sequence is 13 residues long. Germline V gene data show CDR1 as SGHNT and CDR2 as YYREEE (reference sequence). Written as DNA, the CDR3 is TGTGCCAGCAGCCAACTCATGAACACTGAAGCTTTCTTT. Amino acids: CASSQLMNTEAFF.

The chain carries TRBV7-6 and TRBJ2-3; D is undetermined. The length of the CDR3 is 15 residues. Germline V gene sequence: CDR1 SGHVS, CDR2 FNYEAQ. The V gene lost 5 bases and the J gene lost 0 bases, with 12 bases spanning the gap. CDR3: CASSHLTDSTDTQYF. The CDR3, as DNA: TGTGCCAGCAGCCACTTAACAGATAGCACAGATACGCAGTATTTT.